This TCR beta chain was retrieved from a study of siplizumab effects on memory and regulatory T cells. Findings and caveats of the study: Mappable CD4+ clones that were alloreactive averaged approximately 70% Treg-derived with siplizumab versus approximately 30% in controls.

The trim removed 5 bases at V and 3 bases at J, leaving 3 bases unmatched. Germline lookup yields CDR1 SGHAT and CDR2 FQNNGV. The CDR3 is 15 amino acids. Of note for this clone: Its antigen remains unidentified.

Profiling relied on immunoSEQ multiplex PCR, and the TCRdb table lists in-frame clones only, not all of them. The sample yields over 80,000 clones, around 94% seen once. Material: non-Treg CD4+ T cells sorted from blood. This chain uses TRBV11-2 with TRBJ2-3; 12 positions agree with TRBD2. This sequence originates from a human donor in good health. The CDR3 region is CASSLTSGRTDTQYF. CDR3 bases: TGTGCCAGCAGCCTGACTAGCGGGAGAACAGATACGCAGTATTTT.